A selection of T cell receptor beta chains follows, all from one sample in a study of shared T cell receptors in the human thymus. This table comes from immunoSEQ multiplex PCR, and its TCRdb copy is limited to in-frame clones, with some not included. The table lists about 660,000 clones, 88% of them singletons. The data were also submitted as part of a second study, on human thymus T cells.

Sequences were obtained from thymocytes. These receptor sequences come from a boy younger than two with a congenital heart defect. The conserved cysteine and the conserved F or W are not part of the CDR3 here.

CDR3 protein	V gene
ASSQAVEGADIETYEQY	TRBV4-2
ASSLRGPGLAGEGEQF	TRBV7-6
ASSPGLAEPGNTGELF	TRBV4-3
AWSKGGSGYT	TRBV30
ASSQERQGTYEQY	TRBV4-2
ASSSKTVSA	TRBV5-4
AWSVRTSGPLSSYNEQF	TRBV30
ATRGHQSSYEQY	TRBV25-1
ATKPRGQGSYEQY	TRBV19
ASTPGQGANQPQH	TRBV19
ASSDSGSGRYEQY	TRBV6-4
ASRPRDRGYTGELF	TRBV5-8
ASRPDSPTYEQY	TRBV27
AWSDSSRSSTDTQY	TRBV30
SGRAGGHDEQY	TRBV29-1
ASSLVAGPNTGELF	TRBV7-8
ASNQGGRTYEQY	TRBV2
AIREREGRRIGQF	TRBV10-3
AWSVRRGPYGYT	TRBV30
AWSKSSVPLYEQY	TRBV30
SVATSGRAVGPDTQY	TRBV29-1
ASSLRDRGTDTQY	TRBV6-5
ASSHRGGGEKLF	TRBV6-5
SVEEGVAGAGETQY	TRBV29-1
ASGLKGSGGYT	TRBV12-5
ASSFRDRVRQVGNQPQH	TRBV28
ASSLGGRGNNEQF	TRBV5-4
ASSLCGGNTDTQY	TRBV28
ASRGLAGRTQY	TRBV19
ASSIPGGFGQPQH	TRBV19
ASSSEGADYGYT	TRBV6-6
ASRSDSQESSYNEQF	TRBV5-1
ASSLWQGSTHYGYT	TRBV7-9
AWRASGSYNEQF	TRBV30
ASSVAEFNQPQH	TRBV9
ASSLRVGETQY	TRBV28
ASSQGSGRAHEQY	TRBV4-3
AWSGHPTWEGFPNTEAF	TRBV30
ASSLTGTGEVFTQY	TRBV18
AWTGGSHYEQY	TRBV30
ASSLTFARLNNEQF	TRBV13
ASSYGCYEQY	TRBV7-9
ASSSNLGPTDTQY	TRBV27
ASSRTGTGHPATNEKLF	TRBV5-8
ASSSVSTDTQY	TRBV13
ASSGGTPPYEQY	TRBV10-1
ASSQEGQGGNEKLF	TRBV4-3
ASSSRTSGAESTDTQY	TRBV9
ASSVGSDRDTQY	TRBV9
ASSQGGRRGPSSRYGYT	TRBV4-3
ATGSPGQGGYEQY	TRBV28
ASSQETIWRGQGKAGELF	TRBV4-2
ASSQPGTSGTTDTQY	TRBV5-6
ASSPSSGNTEAF	TRBV18
ASSNGDRVGYEQY	TRBV21-1
ASSSRQLGPKY	TRBV27
ASSLGGTGDVGNYEQY	TRBV11-2
ASSDQGQIYEQY	TRBV28
ASSPSGGPTDTQY	TRBV18